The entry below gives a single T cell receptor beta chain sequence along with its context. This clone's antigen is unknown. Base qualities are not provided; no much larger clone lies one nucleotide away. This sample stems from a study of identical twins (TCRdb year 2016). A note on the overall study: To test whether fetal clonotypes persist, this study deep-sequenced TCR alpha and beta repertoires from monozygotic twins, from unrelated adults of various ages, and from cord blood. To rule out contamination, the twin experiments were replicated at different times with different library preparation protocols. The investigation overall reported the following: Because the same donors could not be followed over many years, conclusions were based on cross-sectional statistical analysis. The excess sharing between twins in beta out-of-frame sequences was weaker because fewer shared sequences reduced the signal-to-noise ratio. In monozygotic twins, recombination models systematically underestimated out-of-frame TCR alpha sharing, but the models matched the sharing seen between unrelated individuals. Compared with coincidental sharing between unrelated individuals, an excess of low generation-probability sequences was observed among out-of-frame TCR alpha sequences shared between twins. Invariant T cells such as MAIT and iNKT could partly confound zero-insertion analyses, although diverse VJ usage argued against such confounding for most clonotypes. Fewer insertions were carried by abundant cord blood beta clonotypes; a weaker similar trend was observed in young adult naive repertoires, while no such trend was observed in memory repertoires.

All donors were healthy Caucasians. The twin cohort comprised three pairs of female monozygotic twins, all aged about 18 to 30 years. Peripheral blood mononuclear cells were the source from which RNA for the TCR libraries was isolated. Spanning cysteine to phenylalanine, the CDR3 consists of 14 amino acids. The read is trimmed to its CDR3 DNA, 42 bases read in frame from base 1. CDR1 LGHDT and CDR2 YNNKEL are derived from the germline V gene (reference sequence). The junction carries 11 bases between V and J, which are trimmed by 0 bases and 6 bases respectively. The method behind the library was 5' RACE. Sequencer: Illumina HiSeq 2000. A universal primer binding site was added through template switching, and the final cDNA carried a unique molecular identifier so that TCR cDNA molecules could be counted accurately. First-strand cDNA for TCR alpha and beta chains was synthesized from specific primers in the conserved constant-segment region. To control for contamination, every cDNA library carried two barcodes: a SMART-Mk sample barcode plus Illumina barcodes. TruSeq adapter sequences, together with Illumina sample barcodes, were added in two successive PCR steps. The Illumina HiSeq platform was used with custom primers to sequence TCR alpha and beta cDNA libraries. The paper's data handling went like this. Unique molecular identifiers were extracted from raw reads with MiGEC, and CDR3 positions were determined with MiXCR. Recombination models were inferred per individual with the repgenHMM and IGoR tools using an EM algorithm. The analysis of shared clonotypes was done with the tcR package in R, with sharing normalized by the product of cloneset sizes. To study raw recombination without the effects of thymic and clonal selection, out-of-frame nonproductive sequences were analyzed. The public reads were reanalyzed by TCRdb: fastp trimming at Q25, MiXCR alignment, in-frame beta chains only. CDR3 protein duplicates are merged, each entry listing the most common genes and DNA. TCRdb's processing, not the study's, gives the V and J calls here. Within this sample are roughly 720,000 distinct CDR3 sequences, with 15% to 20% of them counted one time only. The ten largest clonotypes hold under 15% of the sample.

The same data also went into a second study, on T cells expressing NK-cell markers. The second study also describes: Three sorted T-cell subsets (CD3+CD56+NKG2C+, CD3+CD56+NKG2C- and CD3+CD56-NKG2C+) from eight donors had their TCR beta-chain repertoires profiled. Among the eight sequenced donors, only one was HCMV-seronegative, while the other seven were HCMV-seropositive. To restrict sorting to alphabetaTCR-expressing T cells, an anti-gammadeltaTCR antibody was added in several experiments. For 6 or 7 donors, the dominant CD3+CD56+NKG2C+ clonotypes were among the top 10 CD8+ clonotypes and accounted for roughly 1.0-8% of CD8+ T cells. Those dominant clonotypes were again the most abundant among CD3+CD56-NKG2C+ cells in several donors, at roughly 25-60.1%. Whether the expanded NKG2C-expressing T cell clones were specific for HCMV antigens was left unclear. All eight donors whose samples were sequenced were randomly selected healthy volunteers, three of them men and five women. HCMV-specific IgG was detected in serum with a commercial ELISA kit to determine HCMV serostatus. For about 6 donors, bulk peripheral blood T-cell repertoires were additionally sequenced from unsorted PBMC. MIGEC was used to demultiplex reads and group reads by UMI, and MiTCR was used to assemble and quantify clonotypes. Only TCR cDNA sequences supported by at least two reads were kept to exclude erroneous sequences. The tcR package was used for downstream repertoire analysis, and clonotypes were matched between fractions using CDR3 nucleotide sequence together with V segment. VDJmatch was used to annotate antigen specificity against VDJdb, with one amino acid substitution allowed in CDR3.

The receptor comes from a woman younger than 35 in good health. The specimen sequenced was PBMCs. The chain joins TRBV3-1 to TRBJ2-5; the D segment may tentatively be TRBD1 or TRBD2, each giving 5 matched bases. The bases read TGTGCCAGCAGCCAAGAGTTGGGGACGCAGACCCAGTACTTC. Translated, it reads CASSQELGTQTQYF.